This record looks at one T cell receptor (beta chain) sequence and its context. The germline CDR1 and CDR2 sequences are SGHTA and FQGNSA. V lost 7 bases and J lost 4, with 10 bases in between. The CDR3 has 12 residues. The data stem from a study of blood T cell repertoires in COVID-19. Per the original data handling: Amplification of reference gene primers was used by the study to estimate nucleated cell counts. Data came from immunoSEQ multiplex PCR; TCRdb stores just in-frame clones and leaves some out. V and J calls plus clone size are reproduced from that table; the DNA served to infer D and trimming. This table holds about 74,000 clones, roughly four fifths found once.

V and J are TRBV7-2 and TRBJ1-2; TRBD1 might be the D (6 bases). The clonotype was recovered from a man between 65 and 80 years old with acute or convalescent COVID-19. The source material was peripheral blood. The CDR3: CASNQGGYGYTF. The CDR3 DNA reads TGTGCCAGCAACCAAGGGGGCTATGGCTACACCTTC. The full variable domain, its missing parts supplied by reference TRBV7-2 and TRBJ1-2, is GAGVSQSPSNKVTEKGKDVELRCDPISGHTALYWYRQSLGQGLEFLIYFQGNSAPDKSGLPSDRFSAERTGGSVSTLTIQRTQQEDSAVYLCASNQGGYGYTFGSGTRLTVV.